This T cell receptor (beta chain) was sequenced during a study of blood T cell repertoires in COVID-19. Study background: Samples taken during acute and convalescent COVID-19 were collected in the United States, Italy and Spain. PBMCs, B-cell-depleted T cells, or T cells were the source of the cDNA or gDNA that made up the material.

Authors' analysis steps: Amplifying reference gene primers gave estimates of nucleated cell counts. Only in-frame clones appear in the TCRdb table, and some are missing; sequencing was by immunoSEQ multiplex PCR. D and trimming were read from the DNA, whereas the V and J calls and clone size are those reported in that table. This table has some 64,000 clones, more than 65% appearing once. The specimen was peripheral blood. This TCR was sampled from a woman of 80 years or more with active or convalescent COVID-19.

As DNA, the CDR3 is TGTGCCAGCAGTTACTTATCAGGGGGCCGAGACTATGGCTACACCTTC. This encodes CASSYLSGGRDYGYTF. The chain uses TRBV6-5 and TRBJ1-2; TRBD1 aligns across 8 bases. Germline CDR1 and CDR2: MNHEY and SVGAGI. The CDR3 contains 16 residues. Unmatched junction bases numbered 7, after V lost 1 base and J lost 3 bases.